Presented here are 28 T cell receptor beta chains from one specimen sequenced in a study of cytomegalovirus exposure and HLA in healthy donors. Primers: 60 Vbeta forward and 13 Jbeta reverse. Produced via immunoSEQ multiplex PCR; TCRdb's table is partial and in-frame only. The sample carries approximately 190,000 clones, 65% to 85% recorded once. The sample taken for sequencing was PBMCs. The receptors stem from a middle-aged man in good health and CMV-seropositive.

The chain combines TRBV6-6 with TRBJ2-2, with D possibly matching TRBD1 (5 bases). Germline CDR1 and CDR2: MNHNY and SVGAGI (reference sequence). The CDR3 has 14 amino acids. With 0 bases removed from V and 6 bases from J, the gap between germline ends came to 8 bases. CDR3 region: CASSYSIGAGELFF. The CDR3 DNA is TGTGCCAGCAGTTACTCGATAGGGGCCGGGGAGCTGTTTTTT.

The chain recombines TRBV6-6 with TRBJ1-1; TRBD1 aligns across 10 bases. CDR1 MNHNY and CDR2 SVGAGI come from the germline V gene (reference sequence). The CDR3 covers 15 residues. Trimming removed 7 bases from V and 6 bases from J; junction bases left unmatched: 11. CDR3 in DNA: TGTGCCAGCAAGATTACCGGGACAGGGGAGGCTGAAGCTTTCTTT. It yields the protein CASKITGTGEAEAFF.

This clone is a singleton in its sample. CDR3 residues: CASSDSSNYEQYF. CDR3 DNA: TGTGCCAGCAGTGACAGTTCCAACTACGAGCAGTACTTC. This rearrangement joins TRBV27 to TRBJ2-7; D possibly corresponds to TRBD1 (5 bases). CDR3 length: 13 amino acids. V shed 5 bases and J shed 3 bases, with 11 bases lying between them. CDR1 is MNHEY, CDR2 SMNVEV, per germline (reference sequence).

As concerns this clone: Germline is not matched at one junction end, which may reflect a read error. The chain uses TRBV5-1 and TRBJ2-5; TRBD1 is a possible D gene (5 bases). Looked up from germline, CDR1 is SGHRS and CDR2 is YFSETQ. The CDR3 has 12 amino acids. The CDR3 DNA reads TGCGCCAGCAGCTTGGAAGGGGCCCCTGGGGACTTC. Translating it yields CASSLEGAPGDF.

Worth noting for this clone: Other nucleotide sequences in the sample specify the same CDR3. The J gene is TRBJ2-7, the V gene TRBV6-6; D not certain. The CDR3 covers 15 residues. Trimming took 7 bases from V and 5 from J, leaving 21 bases between them. The germline CDR1 and CDR2 sequences are MNHNY and SVGAGI (reference sequence). The CDR3 protein is CASKSYSSFRHEQYF. The CDR3 region has the DNA TGTGCCAGCAAAAGTTACAGCAGCTTCAGGCACGAGCAGTACTTC.

The rearrangement links TRBV6-5 to TRBJ1-4; D might be TRBD1 (5 bases). The CDR3 sequence is 15 residues long. Germline V lookup: CDR1 MNHEY, CDR2 SVGAGI. Trimming shortened V by 8 bases and J by 4 bases, and 17 bases separated the two germline ends. The CDR3 nucleotides read TGTGCCAGCCGCTCATCCTCAGGGTTTAATGAAAAACTGTTTTTT. This translates into CASRSSSGFNEKLFF.

The chain employs TRBV7-2 and TRBJ2-7; no clear D gene. Germline lookup yields CDR1 SGHTA and CDR2 FQGNSA. Trimming took 2 bases from V and 3 from J, leaving 14 bases between them. This CDR3 contains 15 residues. The CDR3 region has the DNA TGTGCCAGCAGCTTATCCGAATTAACCTACTACGAGCAGTACTTC. It translates to CASSLSELTYYEQYF. The full variable domain, in which reference TRBV7-2 and TRBJ2-7 provide the parts outside the CDR3, is GAGVSQSPSNKVTEKGKDVELRCDPISGHTALYWYRQSLGQGLEFLIYFQGNSAPDKSGLPSDRFSAERTGGSVSTLTIQRTQQEDSAVYLCASSLSELTYYEQYFGPGTRLTVT.

CDR3 in DNA: TGCGCCAGCAGCTACGACAGGGGTGAAGCTTTCTTT. Protein sequence: CASSYDRGEAFF. The chain joins TRBV5-1 to TRBJ1-1; 8 positions match TRBD1. The germline V gene has CDR1 SGHRS and CDR2 YFSETQ. After removal of 3 bases from V and 7 bases from J, the junction contained 2 bases not matched to a gene. There are 12 residues in the CDR3.

The chain links TRBV29-1 to TRBJ1-1, with a tentative D call TRBD1 (5 bases). Trimming took 7 bases from V and 7 from J, leaving 10 bases between them. Germline values: CDR1 SQVTM, CDR2 ANQGSEA. The CDR3 spans 10 residues. This CDR3 reads CSAKTVEAFF. DNA of the CDR3: TGCAGCGCTAAGACAGTTGAAGCTTTCTTT.

The CDR3 is CASSYHKGGAGELFF. Written as DNA, the CDR3 is TGTGCCAGCAGTTACCACAAGGGGGGGGCCGGGGAGCTGTTTTTT. This chain connects TRBV6-5 to TRBJ2-2; maybe TRBD2 (7 bases). This CDR3 has 15 amino acids. Between the trimmed V and J ends, which lost 2 bases and 6 bases, there was a span of 13 bases. Germline V lookup: CDR1 MNHEY, CDR2 SVGAGI.

This clone was detected once. The rearrangement links TRBV25-1 to TRBJ2-1, with D tentatively TRBD2 (6 bases). This CDR3 region has 12 residues. Between the trimmed V and J ends, which lost 4 bases and 11 bases, there was a span of 12 bases. Germline V lookup: CDR1 MGHDK, CDR2 SYGVNS. CDR3 region: CASSVGRTKQFF. CDR3 DNA: TGTGCCAGCAGTGTTGGGAGGACTAAGCAGTTCTTC.

This clone was recorded a few times. The rearrangement uses TRBV6-5 and TRBJ2-7; D unclear. This CDR3 spans 14 amino acids. The V end lost 0 bases, the J end lost 4 bases, and 10 bases lay between the germline ends. Per germline, CDR1 MNHEY and CDR2 SVGAGI. CDR3 amino acids: CASSYSPEQYEQYF. The DNA for the CDR3 is TGTGCCAGCAGTTACTCTCCAGAACAGTACGAGCAGTACTTC.

In its sample, this clone was seen a few times. The chain carries TRBV28 and TRBJ1-5; D gene uncertain. The V end lost 6 bases, the J end lost 10 bases, and 16 bases lay between the germline ends. CDR3 size: 13 residues. Per germline, CDR1 MDHEN and CDR2 SYDVKM. This CDR3 reads CASSLQLLRPQHF. CDR3 coding DNA: TGTGCCAGCAGCCTCCAACTCTTGCGACCCCAGCATTTT.

The chain combines TRBV7-2 with TRBJ1-3; no clear D. Germline CDR1 reads SGHTA; CDR2 reads FQGNSA. With 1 base removed from V and 4 bases from J, the gap between germline ends came to 8 bases. The CDR3 covers 14 residues. The CDR3 region has the DNA TGTGCCAGCAGCTTAGGAGGGTTGGGAAACACCATATATTTT. Translation: CASSLGGLGNTIYF.

This clone was recorded only once. This CDR3 is CASSWDRGDEAFF. The CDR3 DNA reads as TGTGCCAGCAGTTGGGACAGGGGTGATGAAGCTTTCTTT. The chain couples TRBV27 to TRBJ1-1, with 10 positions matching TRBD1. V shed 4 bases and J 7 bases; nucleotides not matched to a gene: 3. Germline CDR1 is MNHEY and CDR2 is SMNVEV (reference sequence). This CDR3 is 13 amino acids long.

The rearrangement joins TRBV6-6 to TRBJ2-7; TRBD1 matches at 7 bases. Germline V CDR1 and CDR2: MNHNY, SVGAGI (reference sequence). The junction had 4 bases not matched to a gene; V was cut back by 0 bases and J by 2 bases. The CDR3 runs 15 residues. The CDR3 protein is CASSYSRGPTYEQYF. The CDR3 coding sequence is TGTGCCAGCAGTTACTCAAGGGGGCCGACCTACGAGCAGTACTTC.

A note on this clone: At one end the junction does not follow the germline gene, possibly because of a read error. This chain joins TRBV2 and TRBJ2-6, with TRBD1 matching 8 bases. The CDR3 totals 17 residues. CDR1 is SNHLY and CDR2 is FYNNEI in the germline V gene. The CDR3 spells CASNGQGPQTGANGLTF. CDR3 nucleotides: TGTGCCAGCAACGGACAGGGACCCCAAACTGGGGCCAACGGCCTGACTTTC.

This clone was seen a handful of times. V gene TRBV5-4 combines with J gene TRBJ2-7; 7 bases are a match to TRBD1. Germline assignment: CDR1 SGHNT and CDR2 YYREEE (reference sequence). Trimming cost V 4 bases and J 0 bases; bases outside gene matches: 13. This CDR3 contains 17 residues. The CDR3 nucleotides are TGTGCCAGCAGCCAATACAGACAGGGAATGGGCTCCTACGAGCAGTACTTC. This translates into CASSQYRQGMGSYEQYF.

The J gene is TRBJ2-7, the V gene TRBV6-5; 10 bases align to TRBD2. The CDR3 sequence is 14 residues long. V was pared by 2 bases and J by 5 bases, with 3 bases of the junction left unmatched. From germline, CDR1 is MNHEY and CDR2 SVGAGI. The CDR3 spells CASSYRTSGDEQYF. The CDR3 region has the DNA TGTGCCAGCAGTTACAGGACTAGCGGTGACGAGCAGTACTTC.

This clone was counted a single time. This rearrangement joins TRBV29-1 to TRBJ2-4; D is unclear. The CDR3 contains 14 residues. Germline values: CDR1 SQVTM, CDR2 ANQGSEA. The V gene lost 0 bases and the J gene lost 8 bases, with 14 bases spanning the gap. The CDR3 loop reads CSVEDPAWRYIQYF. In DNA, the CDR3 is TGCAGCGTTGAAGATCCGGCTTGGCGGTACATTCAGTACTTC.

The chain carries TRBV7-9 and TRBJ1-4; 12 nucleotides agree with TRBD1. Germline V gene sequence: CDR1 SEHNR, CDR2 FQNEAQ (reference sequence). This CDR3 has 15 residues. V trimming: 4 bases; J trimming: 11 bases; junction bases outside the gene matches: 8. The CDR3, as DNA: TGTGCCAGCAGCTCCCAAGGGACAGGGGGCGTGAAACTGTTTTTT. Protein sequence: CASSSQGTGGVKLFF.

This chain connects TRBV7-6 to TRBJ1-1, with TRBD1 as a possible D gene (6 bases). CDR1 and CDR2 from the germline V gene are SGHVS and FNYEAQ. There are 16 residues in the CDR3. Trimming removed 3 bases from V and 0 bases from J, with 14 bases in between. In DNA, the CDR3 is TGTGCCAGCAGCTTTATCGGTCAGGGGATGAACACTGAAGCTTTCTTT. The encoded protein is CASSFIGQGMNTEAFF.

The chain couples TRBV18 to TRBJ2-7; possibly TRBD2 for D (7 bases). Germline V gives CDR1 KGHSH, CDR2 LQKENI. V was trimmed by 6 bases and J by 2 bases, leaving 14 bases between them. The CDR3 loop spans 14 amino acids. CDR3 bases: TGTGCCAGCTCCACGGGGGGCGGAACCTACGAGCAGTACTTC. This sequence encodes CASSTGGGTYEQYF.

The chain carries TRBV5-1 and TRBJ2-1; D may be TRBD2 (5 bases). V was shortened by 2 bases and J by 1 base, with 7 bases between the two germline ends. Germline V gene data show CDR1 as SGHRS and CDR2 as YFSETQ. The CDR3 is 14 residues long. CDR3 DNA sequence: TGCGCCAGCAGCTTCGGCGGGTCCTACAATGAGCAGTTCTTC. Translation: CASSFGGSYNEQFF.

The count of this clone is one. The chain is built from TRBV9 and TRBJ2-5, with D perhaps matching TRBD2 (8 bases). The germline V gene encodes CDR1 SGDLS and CDR2 YYNGEE. The V end was cut by 4 bases, the J end by 5 bases, with 27 bases between. The CDR3 contains 18 residues. CDR3 residues: CASSTTGARGGFLETQYF. DNA of the CDR3: TGTGCCAGCAGCACCACAGGGGCCCGGGGGGGATTCTTGGAGACCCAGTACTTC.

This clone was seen just once. The rearrangement links TRBV28 to TRBJ2-1, with 8 bases fitting TRBD2. The CDR3 runs 16 residues. CDR1 MDHEN and CDR2 SYDVKM come from the germline V gene. The V and J ends lost 3 bases and 4 bases, in that order; junction bases with no gene match: 8. CDR3 DNA sequence: TGTGCCAGCAGTTTCCGAGGAGCGGGAGAGTACAATGAGCAGTTCTTC. This encodes CASSFRGAGEYNEQFF. The full variable domain, in which reference TRBV28 and TRBJ2-1 provide the parts outside the CDR3, is DVKVTQSSRYLVKRTGEKVFLECVQDMDHENMFWYRQDPGLGLRLIYFSYDVKMKEKGDIPEGYSVSREKKERFSLILESASTNQTSMYLCASSFRGAGEYNEQFFGPGTRLTVL.

V gene TRBV5-1 combines with J gene TRBJ2-1, with TRBD2 matching 8 bases. The CDR3 is made up of 14 amino acids. The V gene's germline CDR1 is SGHRS and CDR2 YFSETQ. The V gene end was trimmed by 2 bases and the J gene end by 8 bases; junction bases not matched to a gene: 6. CDR3 in DNA: TGCGCCAGCAGCTTAGTAGCGGGGCAGGATGAGCAGTTCTTC. Its translation is CASSLVAGQDEQFF.

With regard to this clone: One base away lies a much larger clone, so this may be a sequencing read error. The chain joins TRBV27 to TRBJ1-2; 7 bases align to TRBD1. Per the germline V gene, CDR1 is MNHEY and CDR2 is SMNVEV (reference sequence). The CDR3 has 13 amino acids. Trimming removed 5 bases from V and 2 bases from J; junction bases left unmatched: 2. CDR3 region: CASSPDRNYGYTF. In DNA, the CDR3 is TGTGCCAGCAGTCCGGACAGGAACTATGGCTACACCTTC.